This TCR beta chain was sequenced during a study of blood T cell repertoires in COVID-19. Overall study context: From the United States, Italy and Spain came samples of acute and convalescent COVID-19. PBMCs, B-cell-depleted T cells, or T cells were the source of the cDNA or gDNA that made up the material.

In the authors' workflow: Estimated nucleated cell counts came from reference gene primer amplification. The assay was immunoSEQ multiplex PCR, and TCRdb's table has in-frame clones only and misses some. V and J calls and clone size follow that table, whereas D and trimming were derived from the DNA. The repertoire holds more than 110,000 clones, with roughly 91% as singletons. Trimming cost V 4 bases and J 2 bases, with 11 bases left between them. Germline lookup yields CDR1 ENHRY and CDR2 SYGVKD. The CDR3 length is 14 residues. The receptor was derived from a man in his fifties or sixties with active or convalescent COVID-19. The V and J genes are TRBV10-3 and TRBJ1-2; the D is unclear. The sample comprised peripheral blood. CDR3 sequence: CAISGNPGNYGYTF. DNA of the CDR3: TGTGCCATCAGTGGTAATCCGGGGAACTATGGCTACACCTTC.